The clone carrying this TCR beta chain was found many times. Its antigen is not identified. Exclusion of patients followed from uncontrolled infection, other autoimmune disease, pregnancy or lactation. Trimming removed 2 bases at V and 1 base at J, with 9 bases between. Germline V gene lookup returns CDR1 DFQATT and CDR2 SNEGSKA (reference sequence). The CDR3 has 14 residues. The CDR3 regions of TCR beta were amplified from RNA transcripts. The TCR CDR3 first-round RT-PCR relied on the HTBI primer set. TCRdb independently ran MiXCR on the multiplex PCR reads; one entry per CDR3 protein. The sample has 380,000 or so distinct CDR3 sequences; approximately 13% are singletons. This sample stems from a study of T cells in Graves' hyperthyroidism and ophthalmopathy. Overall study: Initial diagnosis, before any treatment, was when peripheral blood was collected.

Study-wide results and caveats: Within blood appeared most thyroid clonotypes that had expanded above 0.001.

The rearrangement uses TRBV20-1 and TRBJ2-1, with unresolved D. The sample taken for sequencing was blood. The sequence derives from a man aged 25 to 40 with Graves' hyperthyroidism that later progressed to Graves' ophthalmopathy. The chain's CDR3 is CSARRLVSYNEQFF. The DNA for the CDR3 is TGCAGTGCTAGAAGGCTAGTTTCCTACAATGAGCAGTTCTTC.